This TCR beta chain appears in the sequencing data of a study of T-cell reconstitution after alpha-beta-depleted transplantation in children. The V gene lost 0 bases and the J gene lost 0 bases, with 12 bases spanning the gap. Per the germline V gene, CDR1 is LNHNV and CDR2 is YYDKDF (reference sequence). This CDR3 has 17 amino acids. TCRbeta library construction was performed incorporating unique molecular identifiers. A single record per CDR3 protein comes from TCRdb applying MiXCR to the PCR reads. The table shows a few hundred thousand distinct CDR3 sequences, with under 15% occurring only once. General study points: T cells produced anew were the main source of T-cell counts and diversity one year after transplant.

This clonotype showed up just a few times. As yet, its antigen is unknown. The sequencing used PBMCs, mostly from graft donor cells, collected 360 days after TCRalphabeta/CD19-depleted stem cell transplant. The chain is built from TRBV15 and TRBJ1-3; D is unclear. The sequence was obtained from a male patient aged 10 to 17 who had a stem cell transplant for acute myeloid leukemia, so the T cells may come from the graft donor. The CDR3: CATSRDISVSSGNTIYF. The CDR3, as DNA: TGTGCCACCAGCAGAGACATATCCGTCAGCTCTGGAAACACCATATATTTT.